The 17 T cell receptor beta chains presented below share a single source sample, sequenced in a study of blood T cells in healthy people across ages. Through a sample-barcoded 5' primer and a J-beta primer mix, a second PCR was run for roughly 7 to 12 cycles. TCRdb fed the 5' RACE reads into MiXCR, producing one record per CDR3 protein. The profile shows about 1.6 million distinct CDR3 sequences, about 35% of them singletons. Specimen: blood. The receptors here all came from a woman in her 30s in good health.

The V and J genes are TRBV28 and TRBJ2-5, with D unresolved. The CDR3 runs to 15 residues. Germline-derived CDR1 and CDR2 are MDHEN and SYDVKM. V lost 5 bases, J lost 1 base, and 14 bases lay in between. This chain's CDR3 is CASSPQDTFQETQYF. Written as DNA, the CDR3 is TGTGCCAGCAGTCCCCAAGACACGTTCCAAGAGACCCAGTACTTC.

V gene TRBV28 combines with J gene TRBJ1-6; D unresolved. This CDR3 comprises 15 residues. CDR1 and CDR2 (germline): MDHEN, SYDVKM. V gave up 5 bases and J gave up 7 bases, with 15 bases separating them. The CDR3 bases are TGTGCCAGCAGTCCACCTAGAATTGGGAATTCACCCCTCCACTTT. Amino acid sequence: CASSPPRIGNSPLHF.

The V gene is TRBV7-8, the J gene TRBJ2-7; D may be TRBD2 (6 bases). The CDR3 contains 16 residues. Looked up from germline, CDR1 is SGHVS and CDR2 is FQNEAQ. Trimming took 4 bases from V and 6 from J, leaving 22 bases between them. This CDR3 is CASSSYAQRVLREQYF. The CDR3 coding sequence is TGTGCCAGCAGCTCGTACGCCCAGCGGGTATTACGCGAGCAGTACTTC.

The rearrangement uses TRBV7-9 and TRBJ2-1; D possibly uses TRBD1 or TRBD2 (5 bases each). The CDR3 runs to 13 residues. V lost 6 bases and J lost 5, with 11 bases in between. Germline V gives CDR1 SEHNR, CDR2 FQNEAQ (reference sequence). The CDR3 DNA is TGTGCCAGCAGGGGTGGGACCAACAATGAGCAGTTCTTC. It translates to CASRGGTNNEQFF.

This clonotype was seen a few times. V is TRBV9 and J is TRBJ2-5; 8 bases are shared with TRBD2. The CDR3 is 15 amino acids. The germline V gene has CDR1 SGDLS and CDR2 YYNGEE. With 4 bases clipped from V and 3 bases from J, the junction kept 8 bases outside the gene matches. As DNA, the CDR3 is TGTGCCAGCAGCATAACGACTAGCGCTGAAGAGACCCAGTACTTC. It yields the protein CASSITTSAEETQYF.

The chain recombines TRBV5-1 with TRBJ2-5; perhaps D is TRBD1 or TRBD2 (5 bases each). Germline V gene lookup returns CDR1 SGHRS and CDR2 YFSETQ. V was clipped by 4 bases and J by 7 bases, with 20 bases between them. This CDR3 region has 15 residues. The CDR3 nucleotides are TGCGCCAGCAGCGCACTACGCGAGGGGTGGCGGACCCAGTACTTC. Translated: CASSALREGWRTQYF.

This clonotype came up a few times. The rearrangement links TRBV9 to TRBJ2-1, with D unclear. Germline V CDR1 and CDR2: SGDLS, YYNGEE. V lost 3 bases, J lost 5 bases, and 9 bases lay in between. This CDR3 has 13 residues. CDR3 in amino acids: CASSGVDHNEQFF. The CDR3, as DNA: TGTGCCAGCAGCGGAGTAGACCACAATGAGCAGTTCTTC. The variable domain in full, with the rest retrieved from reference TRBV9 and TRBJ2-1, is DSGVTQTPKHLITATGQRVTLRCSPRSGDLSVYWYQQSLDQGLQFLIQYYNGEERAKGNILERFSAQQFPDLHSELNLSSLELGDSALYFCASSGVDHNEQFFGPGTRLTVL.

This clonotype occurred a few times. V and J are TRBV2 and TRBJ2-7; no clear D. Germline V lookup: CDR1 SNHLY, CDR2 FYNNEI. There are 17 residues in the CDR3. The germline V and J ends were trimmed by 4 bases and 0 bases, with 19 bases remaining between them. The CDR3 protein is CASSVDTLLVSSYEQYF. CDR3 coding DNA: TGTGCCAGCAGTGTAGACACCTTACTTGTATCCTCCTACGAGCAGTACTTC.

The chain couples TRBV7-9 to TRBJ2-5, with D tentatively TRBD2 (6 bases). The V gene lost 0 bases and the J gene lost 4 bases, with 15 bases spanning the gap. The CDR3 is 16 amino acids. CDR1 and CDR2 (germline): SEHNR, FQNEAQ (reference sequence). CDR3 loop: CASSLALGLSIETQYF. The CDR3 DNA reads TGTGCCAGCAGCTTAGCGCTGGGACTGAGTATAGAGACCCAGTACTTC.

The rearrangement uses TRBV10-3 and TRBJ2-3; 7 bases map to TRBD2. Germline CDR1 is ENHRY and CDR2 is SYGVKD. The CDR3 length is 14 residues. V was pared by 2 bases and J by 10 bases, with 9 bases of the junction left unmatched. DNA of the CDR3: TGTGCCATCAGTGAGGGGGCGGGAGTAGGTGCGCAGTATTTT. Encoded protein: CAISEGAGVGAQYF.

This clonotype was recorded a few times. The V call is TRBV5-5, the J call TRBJ2-7, with D perhaps being TRBD1 or TRBD2 (5 bases each). Trimming pared 4 bases from V and 6 bases from J, leaving 17 bases between. The CDR3 has 14 amino acids. Germline V CDR1 and CDR2: SGHKS, YYEKEE (reference sequence). CDR3 DNA: TGTGCCAGCAGCCAATTTTGGGGGTCCGCCGAGCAGTACTTC. Translated, it gives CASSQFWGSAEQYF.

This clonotype showed up just a few times. The V gene is TRBV19, the J gene TRBJ1-1, with D maybe TRBD1 (6 bases). Per germline, CDR1 LNHDA and CDR2 SQIVND (reference sequence). V lost 5 bases and J 5 bases, leaving 15 bases between the germline ends. This CDR3 spans 14 amino acids. In nucleotides, the CDR3 is TGTGCCAGTAGTTGGTCCGAGGGGGAAACTGAAGCTTTCTTT. Its translation is CASSWSEGETEAFF.

A note on this clonotype: This may be a read error: a much more frequent sequence differs by one nucleotide. The chain has TRBV7-2 and TRBJ2-3, with D tentatively TRBD2 (5 bases). CDR1 SGHTA and CDR2 FQGNSA come from the germline V gene. This CDR3 comprises 13 residues. DNA for the CDR3: TGTGCCGGCAGCAGAGGGATCACAGATACGCAGTATTTT. Its protein is CAGSRGITDTQYF.

This clonotype was found a few times. The rearrangement links TRBV5-1 to TRBJ1-1, with D possibly being TRBD1 (6 bases). Germline CDR1 SGHRS, CDR2 YFSETQ. V lost 1 base and J lost 5, with 12 bases in between. The CDR3 contains 14 residues. CDR3 DNA sequence: TGCGCCAGCAGCTTGCGTTCTCAGGGGACTGAAGCTTTCTTT. It specifies CASSLRSQGTEAFF.

This CDR3 reads CASSSWGRQANEQFF. The DNA for the CDR3 is TGCGCCAGCAGCTCGTGGGGTCGGCAAGCGAATGAGCAGTTCTTC. This rearrangement joins TRBV5-1 to TRBJ2-1; no firm D call. Trimming took off 3 bases at V and 7 bases at J, with 17 bases between the two ends. There are 15 residues in the CDR3. CDR1 SGHRS and CDR2 YFSETQ come from the germline V gene.

V gene TRBV14 combines with J gene TRBJ2-3, with no clear D. Germline V gene data show CDR1 as SGHDN and CDR2 as FVKESK. The ends were cut back, 0 bases at V and 6 bases at J, with 10 bases in the middle. This CDR3 contains 14 residues. The CDR3 bases are TGTGCCAGCAGCCAAGATAACCTGGGGGATACGCAGTATTTT. It translates to CASSQDNLGDTQYF.

The J gene is TRBJ2-1, the V gene TRBV9; 9 positions agree with TRBD2. CDR3 length equals 15 residues. CDR1 is SGDLS and CDR2 is YYNGEE in the germline V gene. V shed 4 bases, J shed 8 bases, and the junction held 10 bases outside the gene matches. This CDR3 is CASSPRGSGSYEQFF. The DNA for the CDR3 is TGTGCCAGCAGCCCCCGGGGTAGCGGGAGCTATGAGCAGTTCTTC.